This T cell receptor beta chain came from a study of T cells after yellow fever vaccination. Template switching with 5'RACE generated the TCR cDNA and added a universal primer site and UMIs. TCRdb reprocessed the 5' RACE reads via MiXCR and lists one record per CDR3 protein. The sample includes 620,000 or so distinct CDR3 sequences, about a sixth seen only once; the top ten take 17%. Study-wide findings and caveats: High-abundance clonotypes from the bulk population could contaminate FACS-sorted repertoires.

There are many counts of this clonotype. What it binds is not known. The CDR3 runs to 14 residues. V lost 2 bases and J lost 4; bases outside the gene matches: 1. Germline V CDR1 and CDR2: MNHEY, SVGEGT. The rearrangement uses TRBV6-2 or TRBV6-3 and TRBJ2-3; 9 positions agree with TRBD2. The specimen comprised PBMCs, sampled roughly 5 days after the first yellow fever vaccination. This clonotype originated in a man between 18 and 29 years old who received the YFV17D yellow fever vaccine. CDR3 region: CASSYGGGADTQYF. CDR3 coding DNA: TGTGCCAGCAGTTACGGCGGGGGGGCAGATACGCAGTATTTT.